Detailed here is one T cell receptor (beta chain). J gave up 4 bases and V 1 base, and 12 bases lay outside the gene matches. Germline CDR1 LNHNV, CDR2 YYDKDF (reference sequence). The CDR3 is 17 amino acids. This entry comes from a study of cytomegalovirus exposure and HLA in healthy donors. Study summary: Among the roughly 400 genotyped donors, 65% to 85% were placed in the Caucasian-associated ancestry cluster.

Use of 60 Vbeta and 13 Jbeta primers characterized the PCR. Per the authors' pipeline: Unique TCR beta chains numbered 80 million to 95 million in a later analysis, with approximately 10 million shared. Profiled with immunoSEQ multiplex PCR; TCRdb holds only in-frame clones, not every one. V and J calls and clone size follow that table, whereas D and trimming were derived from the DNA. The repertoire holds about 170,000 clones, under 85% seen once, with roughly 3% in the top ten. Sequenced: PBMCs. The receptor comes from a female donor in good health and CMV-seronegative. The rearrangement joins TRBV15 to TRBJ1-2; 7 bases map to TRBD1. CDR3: CATSRALDIQGGYGYTF. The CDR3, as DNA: TGTGCCACCAGCAGAGCCTTGGACATCCAGGGGGGCTATGGCTACACCTTC.